Each of the 22 T cell receptor beta chains below was sequenced from the same sample in a study of pediatric ulcerative colitis. During colonoscopy, one to two rectal pinch biopsies were collected. Here immunoSEQ multiplex PCR was the method, and the copy in TCRdb shows in-frame clones only, minus some. Of around 34,000 clones in the sample, roughly 77% were seen once. What was sequenced was gut tissue. These receptors were taken from a boy aged 5-17 years with mild ulcerative colitis.

This clone has a handful of counts. The genes are TRBV30 and TRBJ1-4, with D possibly TRBD1 on 5 matching bases. The ends were cut back, 1 base at V and 5 bases at J, with 5 bases in the middle. The CDR3 is 12 residues long. CDR1 is GTSNPN, CDR2 SVGIG, per germline (reference sequence). Here the CDR3 reads CAWSGQNEKLFF. The DNA of the CDR3 is TGTGCCTGGAGTGGACAGAATGAAAAACTGTTTTTT.

V and J are TRBV19 and TRBJ1-2; D is undetermined. V was shortened by 5 bases and J by 4 bases, with 8 bases between the two germline ends. CDR3 length: 12 amino acids. Germline values: CDR1 LNHDA, CDR2 SQIVND (reference sequence). The DNA for the CDR3 is TGTGCCAGTAGTCCCCGGGCCTATGGCTACACCTTC. Its translation is CASSPRAYGYTF.

This clone was detected a few times. The chain employs TRBV6-5 and TRBJ1-6; D is ambiguous. V lost 0 bases and J lost 7, with 7 bases in between. This CDR3 comprises 14 residues. Germline loops: CDR1 MNHEY, CDR2 SVGAGI. CDR3 coding DNA: TGTGCCAGCAGTTACTCGAACGGAAATTCACCCCTCCACTTT. Its protein product is CASSYSNGNSPLHF.

The chain has TRBV6-1 and TRBJ2-7; 7 positions agree with TRBD2. The V gene end was trimmed by 4 bases and the J gene end by 2 bases; junction bases not matched to a gene: 8. Germline values: CDR1 MNHNS, CDR2 SASEGT. There are 15 residues in the CDR3. The CDR3 protein is CASSGRAGRTYEQYF. CDR3 nucleotide sequence: TGTGCCAGCAGTGGGAGGGCCGGGAGGACCTACGAGCAGTACTTC.

This sequence joins TRBV28 and TRBJ1-2; D is ambiguous. The V and J ends lost 5 bases and 5 bases respectively, with 18 bases between them. This CDR3 region has 15 residues. Looked up from germline, CDR1 is MDHEN and CDR2 is SYDVKM. The CDR3 DNA follows: TGTGCCAGCAGTCCCCAACCGGGGTCCTTTTATGGCTACACCTTC. Protein sequence: CASSPQPGSFYGYTF.

CDR3 coding DNA: TGTGCCAGCAGCCAACGCCAGAACTATGGCTACACCTTC. Amino acids: CASSQRQNYGYTF. The chain uses TRBV7-9 and TRBJ1-2; D ambiguous. V gave up 5 bases and J gave up 2 bases, with 9 bases separating them. The CDR3 covers 13 residues. Germline V gene data show CDR1 as SEHNR and CDR2 as FQNEAQ (reference sequence).

The gene calls are TRBV6-1 and TRBJ2-3; possibly TRBD1 for D (6 bases). V shed 4 bases and J shed 5 bases, with 13 bases lying between them. The CDR3 has 14 amino acids. Germline values: CDR1 MNHNS, CDR2 SASEGT. The CDR3 spells CASSGNRVRDTQYF. The CDR3, as DNA: TGTGCCAGCAGTGGAAACAGGGTTCGAGATACGCAGTATTTT.

V usage is TRBV13 and J usage is TRBJ2-3; D is unclear. Deletions cut 5 bases from V and 2 bases from J, with 8 bases between. Germline V lookup: CDR1 PRHDT, CDR2 FYEKMQ (reference sequence). The CDR3 consists of 13 residues. This CDR3 is CASSPGTTDTQYF. The CDR3 nucleotides read TGTGCCAGCAGCCCGGGTACCACAGATACGCAGTATTTT.

V and J are TRBV27 and TRBJ2-2; D call uncertain. Germline lookup yields CDR1 MNHEY and CDR2 SMNVEV (reference sequence). Between the trimmed V and J ends, which lost 7 bases and 2 bases, there was a span of 14 bases. This CDR3 has 15 amino acids. The CDR3 nucleotides read TGTGCCAGCAAAGACGGACGGATTAACACCGGGGAGCTGTTTTTT. It translates to CASKDGRINTGELFF.

The CDR3 bases are TGTGCCTGGAGTGTATCCCTTATCCAAAGGCGGGAGCAGTACTTC. Translating gives CAWSVSLIQRREQYF. The chain combines TRBV30 with TRBJ2-7; D not resolved. CDR1 is GTSNPN, CDR2 SVGIG, per germline (reference sequence). Trimming left V 0 bases short and J 7 bases short, with 19 bases between. CDR3 length: 15 residues.

Points on this clone: Because the CDR3's place on the DNA is in doubt, the DNA is left out and the CDR3 is given as listed by TCRdb. This chain uses TRBV18 with TRBJ2-7; TRBD1 reflects the table's D call only, with no check against the DNA. Germline V CDR1 and CDR2: KGHSH, LQKENI. The CDR3 length equals 17 residues, ends included. The CDR3 loop is CASSPPRVRYPTSSTSV.

The J gene is TRBJ1-1, the V gene TRBV5-1; D is undetermined. The CDR3 sequence is 11 residues long. Germline loops: CDR1 SGHRS, CDR2 YFSETQ. V shed 4 bases and J shed 9 bases, with 10 bases lying between them. The CDR3 sequence is CASSDGRKAFF. The CDR3 DNA is TGCGCCAGCAGCGATGGACGGAAAGCTTTCTTT. The full variable domain, completed using reference TRBV5-1 and TRBJ1-1, is KAGVTQTPRYLIKTRGQQVTLSCSPISGHRSVSWYQQTPGQGLQFLFEYFSETQRNKGNFPGRFSGRQFSNSRSEMNVSTLELGDSALYLCASSDGRKAFFGQGTRLTVV.

The chain couples TRBV19 to TRBJ2-7; 11 positions match TRBD1. V trimming: 3 bases; J trimming: 4 bases; junction bases outside the gene matches: 8. The CDR3 consists of 16 residues. Germline-derived CDR1 and CDR2 are LNHDA and SQIVND (reference sequence). DNA of the CDR3: TGTGCCAGTAGTATCCTACCGGGACAGGGGGTATACGAGCAGTACTTC. Protein: CASSILPGQGVYEQYF.

This clone has a single count. The chain combines TRBV5-6 with TRBJ1-4, with D unresolved. The V end lost 0 bases, the J end lost 8 bases, and 20 bases lay between the germline ends. Germline-derived CDR1 and CDR2 are SGHDT and YYEEEE. This CDR3 is built from 17 residues. Here the CDR3 DNA reads TGTGCCAGCAGCTTGGTAGGCAGCGCCGCAGCAAGGGAAAAACTGTTTTTT. Translation gives CASSLVGSAAAREKLFF.

The chain links TRBV5-4 to TRBJ2-5, with 12 bases lining up with TRBD2. This CDR3 contains 15 residues. Germline CDR1 reads SGHNT; CDR2 reads YYREEE (reference sequence). Trimming took 4 bases from V and 2 from J; bases not matched to a gene: 3. The CDR3 DNA reads TGTGCCAGCAGCCCCGGGACTAGCGGGCAAGAGACCCAGTACTTC. The encoded protein is CASSPGTSGQETQYF.

This clone was counted a few times. V usage is TRBV5-8 and J usage is TRBJ2-1; no clear D. V was trimmed by 0 bases and J by 0 bases, leaving 1 base between them. Germline V CDR1 and CDR2: SGHTS, YDEGEE. The length of the CDR3 is 13 residues. The CDR3 protein is CASSLGSYNEQFF. Written as DNA, the CDR3 is TGTGCCAGCAGCTTGGGCTCCTACAATGAGCAGTTCTTC. Complete variable domain (other parts from reference TRBV5-8 and TRBJ2-1): EAGVTQSPTHLIKTRGQQATLRCSPISGHTSVYWYQQALGLGLQFLLWYDEGEERNRGNFPPRFSGRQFPNYSSELNVNALELEDSALYLCASSLGSYNEQFFGPGTRLTVL.

The chain joins TRBV19 to TRBJ2-6, with D possibly being TRBD2 (5 bases). This CDR3 has 17 amino acids. V was trimmed by 2 bases and J by 4 bases, leaving 15 bases between them. Germline V gene sequence: CDR1 LNHDA, CDR2 SQIVND (reference sequence). CDR3 DNA: TGTGCCAGTAGTATATCCCCTACGGGGAACGGGGCCAACGTCCTGACTTTC. Translation: CASSISPTGNGANVLTF.

CDR3: CASGLGRHLNTEAFF. CDR3 coding DNA: TGTGCTAGTGGTTTGGGAAGACATTTGAACACTGAAGCTTTCTTT. The chain links TRBV12-5 to TRBJ1-1; unclear D gene. V was clipped by 1 base and J by 0 bases, with 9 bases between them. Germline CDR1 is LGHNT and CDR2 is FRNRAP. The CDR3 totals 15 residues.

The chain uses TRBV19 and TRBJ2-3; 12 bases line up with TRBD2. The CDR3 length is 14 residues. Germline CDR1 reads LNHDA; CDR2 reads SQIVND (reference sequence). The ends lost 6 bases at V and 6 bases at J; junction bases unmatched: 4. CDR3 loop: CASRLAGGRDTQYF. The CDR3 coding sequence is TGTGCCAGTAGACTAGCGGGGGGTAGGGATACGCAGTATTTT. Full variable domain (outside the CDR3, taken from reference TRBV19 and TRBJ2-3): DGGITQSPKYLFRKEGQNVTLSCEQNLNHDAMYWYRQDPGQGLRLIYYSQIVNDFQKGDIAEGYSVSREKKESFPLTVTSAQKNPTAFYLCASRLAGGRDTQYFGPGTRLTVL.

This rearrangement joins TRBV28 to TRBJ2-1; weak D call: TRBD1 (5 bases). Germline lookup yields CDR1 MDHEN and CDR2 SYDVKM. V was cut by 2 bases and J by 7 bases, with 12 bases left in between. The CDR3 length is 14 residues. CDR3 bases: TGTGCCAGCAGTTTAGGTTCCAGGGTGAATGAGCAGTTCTTC. Its protein is CASSLGSRVNEQFF.

The V and J genes are TRBV6-4 and TRBJ1-1; D gene uncertain. CDR3 length equals 14 residues. The V and J ends lost 0 bases and 1 base respectively, with 6 bases between them. Per germline, CDR1 MRHNA and CDR2 SNTAGT. DNA of the CDR3: TGTGCCAGCAGTGACTCGATATGGAACACTGAAGCTTTCTTT. It yields the protein CASSDSIWNTEAFF.

This chain joins TRBV11-3 and TRBJ1-6, with D possibly TRBD1 on 5 matching bases. V gave up 3 bases and J gave up 7 bases, with 19 bases separating them. The CDR3 is 17 amino acids. From germline, CDR1 is SGHNT and CDR2 YENEEA. The CDR3 spells CASSLGGGLATNSPLHF. The CDR3 DNA follows: TGTGCCAGCAGCTTGGGGGGAGGGTTGGCAACCAATTCACCCCTCCACTTT.